This TCR beta chain is drawn from a study of Ad26.COV2.S vaccination and SARS-CoV-2 variants. Specified treatment: some 20 received Ad26.COV2.S at low or high dose, single or two shots; 5 received placebo; per-sample allocation not given. Day 63 after the first injection of vaccine or placebo was the sampling time. V lost 1 base, J lost 5 bases, and 12 bases lay in between. The CDR3 contains 15 residues. Germline V CDR1 and CDR2: SEHNR, FQNEAQ (reference sequence). Produced via immunoSEQ multiplex PCR; TCRdb's table is partial and in-frame only. The sample includes about 330,000 clones, roughly nine tenths of them seen just once.

Sample: peripheral blood, taken in a trial of Ad26.COV2.S vaccine versus placebo. This TCR derives from a person aged 18-60 years who received the Ad26.COV2.S COVID-19 vaccine or a placebo. This rearrangement joins TRBV7-9 to TRBJ2-1; maybe TRBD2 (6 bases). CDR3 sequence reads: CASSLGLGGNNEQFF. For the CDR3, the DNA is TGTGCCAGCAGCTTAGGTCTGGGAGGTAACAATGAGCAGTTCTTC.